This T cell receptor (beta chain) was found in a study of shared clonotypes between healthy human individuals. Study information: A few men and two women, aged 18 to 49, were donors. General study findings and limits: The naive CD4 repertoires of a handful of donors were compared, and 5% to 6.5% of clonotypes were shared. Rarefaction showed sorted-subset sequencing was incomplete despite large depth.

Adults of Caucasian background living in Nashville, Tennessee made up all donors. Some clones are missing from TCRdb's copy, which holds only in-frame ones; the method was immunoSEQ multiplex PCR. Of 2 million to 2.5 million clones in the sample, nearly 97% are singletons; the top ten hold around 0.13%. A word on this clone: Its antigen is unknown. The junction shows a germline mismatch at one end, possibly a read error. At the DNA level, this CDR3 is encoded by other sequences in the same sample as well.

The sample taken for sequencing was naive CD4+ T cells sorted from blood. Subset noted: CD45RA+ positively selected. This TCR derives from a man between 18 and 35 years old in good health.

This CDR3 reads CASSPQSNYGYTF. In nucleotides, the CDR3 is TGTGCCAGCTCCCCACAGAGCAACTATGGCTACACCTTC. The V gene is TRBV18, the J gene TRBJ1-2; the D is unclear. The CDR3 loop spans 13 amino acids. The germline V gene has CDR1 KGHSH and CDR2 LQKENI. The whole variable domain, remainder taken from reference TRBV18 and TRBJ1-2, is NAGVMQNPRHLVRRRGQEARLRCSPMKGHSHVYWYRQLPEEGLKFMVYLQKENIIDESGMPKERFSAEFPKEGPSILRIQQVVRGDSAAYFCASSPQSNYGYTFGSGTRLTVV.